Reported below is one T cell receptor beta chain. Antigen unknown. Germline V gene lookup returns CDR1 ENHRY and CDR2 SYGVKD. This CDR3 has 15 amino acids. These data come from a study of shared clonotypes between healthy human individuals. Points from the study as a whole: Clonotype sharing among donors was thought likely to change with sequencing depth.

Profiled with immunoSEQ multiplex PCR; TCRdb holds only in-frame clones, not every one. The table has some 2.4 million clones, roughly 93% seen once. The source of this sequence is a young man in good health. Some clones in this sample may be carry-over from other donors' samples. The sequenced material came from naive CD4+ T cells from PBMCs. Subset here: CD45RA+ positively selected. The chain carries TRBV10-3 and TRBJ2-5, with D perhaps matching TRBD2 (6 bases). TRBJ2-7 matches the DNA end more closely, so the J call is doubtful. CDR3 nucleotide sequence: TGTGCCATCAGTGTCGGGGGAATGAGCTCCTACGAGCAGTACTTC. Its protein product is CAISVGGMSSYEQYF.